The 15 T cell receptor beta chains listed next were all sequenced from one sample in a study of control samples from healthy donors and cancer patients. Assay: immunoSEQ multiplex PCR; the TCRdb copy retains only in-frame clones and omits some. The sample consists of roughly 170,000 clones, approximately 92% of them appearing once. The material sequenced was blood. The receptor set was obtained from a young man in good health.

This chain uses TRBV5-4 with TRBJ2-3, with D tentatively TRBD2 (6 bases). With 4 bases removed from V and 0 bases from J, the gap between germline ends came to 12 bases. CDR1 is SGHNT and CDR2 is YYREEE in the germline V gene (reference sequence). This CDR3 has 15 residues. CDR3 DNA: TGTGCCAGCAGCCCGGTGGGGGGTAGCACAGATACGCAGTATTTT. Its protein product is CASSPVGGSTDTQYF.

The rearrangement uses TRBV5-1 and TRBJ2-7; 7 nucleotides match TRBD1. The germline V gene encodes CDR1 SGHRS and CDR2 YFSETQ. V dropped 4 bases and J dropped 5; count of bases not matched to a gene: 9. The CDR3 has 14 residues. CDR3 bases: TGCGCCAGCAGCCCGGGACAGCTAGTGAACGAGCAGTACTTC. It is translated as CASSPGQLVNEQYF.

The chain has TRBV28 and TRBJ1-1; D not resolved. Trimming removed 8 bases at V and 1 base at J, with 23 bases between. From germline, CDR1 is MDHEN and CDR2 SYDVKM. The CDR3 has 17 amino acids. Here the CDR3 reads CASPPQAARQPNTEAFF. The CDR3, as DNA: TGTGCCAGCCCCCCCCAGGCAGCCAGGCAGCCGAACACTGAAGCTTTCTTT.

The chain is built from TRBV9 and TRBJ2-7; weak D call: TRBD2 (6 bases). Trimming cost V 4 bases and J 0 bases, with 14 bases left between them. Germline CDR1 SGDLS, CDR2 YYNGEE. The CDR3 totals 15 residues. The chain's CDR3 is CASSPGLSFSYEQYF. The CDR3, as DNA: TGTGCCAGCAGCCCGGGACTGTCTTTCTCCTACGAGCAGTACTTC.

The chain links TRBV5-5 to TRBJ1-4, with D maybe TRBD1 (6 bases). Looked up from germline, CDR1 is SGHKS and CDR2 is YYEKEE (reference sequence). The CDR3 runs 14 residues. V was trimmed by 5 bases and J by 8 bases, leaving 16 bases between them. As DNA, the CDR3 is TGTGCCAGCAGTTCCGGGACACCTGGAGAAAAACTGTTTTTT. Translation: CASSSGTPGEKLFF.

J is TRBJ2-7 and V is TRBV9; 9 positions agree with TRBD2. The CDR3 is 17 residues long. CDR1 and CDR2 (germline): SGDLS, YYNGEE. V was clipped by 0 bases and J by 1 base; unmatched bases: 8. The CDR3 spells CASSVGSGGLASYEQYF. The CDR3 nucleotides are TGTGCCAGCAGCGTAGGATCGGGAGGACTAGCGTCCTACGAGCAGTACTTC.

This CDR3 is CASSLSRGGEQYF. DNA of the CDR3: TGTGCCAGCAGTTTATCGAGGGGGGGCGAGCAGTACTTC. The gene calls are TRBV27 and TRBJ2-7, with a tentative D call TRBD2 (7 bases). Germline V gives CDR1 MNHEY, CDR2 SMNVEV (reference sequence). CDR3 length equals 13 residues. Trimming stripped 0 bases from V and 6 bases from J, with 9 bases between.

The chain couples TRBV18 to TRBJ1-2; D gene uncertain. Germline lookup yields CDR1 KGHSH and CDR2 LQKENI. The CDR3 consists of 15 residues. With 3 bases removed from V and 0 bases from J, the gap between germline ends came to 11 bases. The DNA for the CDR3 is TGTGCCAGCTCACCGTCGCAGACCTCTAACTATGGCTACACCTTC. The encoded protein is CASSPSQTSNYGYTF.

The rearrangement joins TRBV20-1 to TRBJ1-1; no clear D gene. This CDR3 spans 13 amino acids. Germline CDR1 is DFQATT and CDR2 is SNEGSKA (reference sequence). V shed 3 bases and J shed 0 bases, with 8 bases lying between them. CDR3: CSASKGVNTEAFF. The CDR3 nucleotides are TGCAGTGCTAGTAAGGGCGTGAACACTGAAGCTTTCTTT.

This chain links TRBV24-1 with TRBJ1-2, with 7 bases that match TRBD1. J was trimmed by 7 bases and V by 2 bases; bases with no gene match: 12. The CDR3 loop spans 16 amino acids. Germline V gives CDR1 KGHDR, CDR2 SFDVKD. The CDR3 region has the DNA TGTGCCACCAGTGATTCCGAGACAGGGTTAGTAAGTGGCTACACCTTC. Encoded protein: CATSDSETGLVSGYTF.

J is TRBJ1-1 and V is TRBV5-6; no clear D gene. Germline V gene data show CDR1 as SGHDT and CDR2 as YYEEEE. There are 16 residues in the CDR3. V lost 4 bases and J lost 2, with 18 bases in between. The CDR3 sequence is CASSPSIERSNTEAFF. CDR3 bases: TGTGCCAGCAGCCCGAGTATCGAGCGATCCAACACTGAAGCTTTCTTT.

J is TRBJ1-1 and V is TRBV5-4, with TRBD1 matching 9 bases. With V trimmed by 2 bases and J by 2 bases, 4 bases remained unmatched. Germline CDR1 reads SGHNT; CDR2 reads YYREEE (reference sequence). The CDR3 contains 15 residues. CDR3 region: CASSFEDRGNTEAFF. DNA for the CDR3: TGTGCCAGCAGCTTTGAGGACAGGGGTAACACTGAAGCTTTCTTT.

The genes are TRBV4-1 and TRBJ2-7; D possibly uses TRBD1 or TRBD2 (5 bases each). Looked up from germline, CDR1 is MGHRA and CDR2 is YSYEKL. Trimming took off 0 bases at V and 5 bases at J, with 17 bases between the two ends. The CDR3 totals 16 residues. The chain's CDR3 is CASSQDWGPRANEQYF. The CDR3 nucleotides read TGCGCCAGCAGCCAAGATTGGGGACCCAGGGCCAACGAGCAGTACTTC.

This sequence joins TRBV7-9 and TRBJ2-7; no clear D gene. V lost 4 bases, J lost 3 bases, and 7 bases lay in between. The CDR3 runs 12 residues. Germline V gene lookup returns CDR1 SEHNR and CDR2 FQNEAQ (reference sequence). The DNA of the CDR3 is TGTGCCAGCAGCTCAATTAACTACGAGCAGTACTTC. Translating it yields CASSSINYEQYF.

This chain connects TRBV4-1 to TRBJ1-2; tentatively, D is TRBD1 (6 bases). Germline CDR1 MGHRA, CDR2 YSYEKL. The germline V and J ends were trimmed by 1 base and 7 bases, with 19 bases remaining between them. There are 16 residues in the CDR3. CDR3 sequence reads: CASSQGSLAGDRGYTF. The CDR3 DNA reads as TGCGCCAGCAGCCAAGGTTCACTGGCAGGGGACCGTGGCTACACCTTC.